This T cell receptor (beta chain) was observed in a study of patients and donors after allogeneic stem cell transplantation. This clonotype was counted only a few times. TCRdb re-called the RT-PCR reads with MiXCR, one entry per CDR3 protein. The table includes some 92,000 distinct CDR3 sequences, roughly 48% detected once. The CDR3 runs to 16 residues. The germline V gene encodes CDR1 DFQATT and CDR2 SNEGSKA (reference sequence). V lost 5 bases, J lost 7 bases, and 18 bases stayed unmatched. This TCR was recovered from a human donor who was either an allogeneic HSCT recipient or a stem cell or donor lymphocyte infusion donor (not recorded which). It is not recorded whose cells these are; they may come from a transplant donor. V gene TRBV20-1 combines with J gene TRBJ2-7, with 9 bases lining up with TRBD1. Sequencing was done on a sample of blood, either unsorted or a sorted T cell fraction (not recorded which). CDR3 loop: CSARGSGTGFIGEQYF. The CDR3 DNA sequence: TGCAGTGCTCGCGGCTCCGGGACAGGGTTTATTGGGGAGCAGTACTTC.